This T cell receptor (beta chain) was sequenced in a study of blood T cell repertoires in COVID-19. About the study: Researchers got acute and convalescent COVID-19 samples from the United States, Italy and Spain. T cells, B-cell-depleted T cells, or PBMCs supplied cDNA or gDNA.

V shed 5 bases and J 5 bases; nucleotides not matched to a gene: 3. Germline CDR1 is SNHLY and CDR2 is FYNNEI. The CDR3 contains 13 residues. Per the authors' pipeline: Amplification from reference gene primers served as the basis for estimated nucleated cell counts. Assay: immunoSEQ multiplex PCR; the TCRdb copy retains only in-frame clones and omits some. The DNA gave D and trimming, while V, J and clone size come from that table. The data hold about 140,000 clones, with about 86% observed a single time. Sequencing input: peripheral blood. V and J are TRBV2 and TRBJ1-1; 9 positions agree with TRBD1. The TCR was taken from a woman aged 60-70 years with active or convalescent COVID-19. The CDR3 sequence is CASSQQGATEAFF. In DNA, the CDR3 is TGTGCCAGCAGTCAACAGGGGGCAACTGAAGCTTTCTTT.